The 6 T cell receptor beta chains reported below all come from one sample, sequenced in a study of long-term antiretroviral therapy in people with HIV. Investigators performed immunoSEQ version v3.0 at survey level. Assay used: immunoSEQ multiplex PCR; TCRdb lists only in-frame clones, some missing. The profile shows 13,000 to 15,000 clones, roughly three quarters of them singletons. Sequences were derived from unsorted PBMCs, sampled 3.1 years after starting antiretroviral therapy. These receptors originate from a man aged 40-49 years with HIV.

The chain uses TRBV29-1 and TRBJ1-2; D gene unclear. V lost 0 bases to trimming and J lost 9 bases, with 5 bases between them. The CDR3 length is 10 residues. The V gene's germline CDR1 is SQVTM and CDR2 ANQGSEA. This CDR3 reads CSVEERSYTF. Written as DNA, the CDR3 is TGCAGCGTTGAAGAGAGAAGCTACACCTTC. The full variable domain, rest sourced from reference TRBV29-1 and TRBJ1-2, is SAVISQKPSRDICQRGTSLTIQCQVDSQVTMMFWYRQQPGQSLTLIATANQGSEATYESGFVIDKFPISRPNLTFSTLTVSNMSPEDSSIYLCSVEERSYTFGSGTRLTVV.

The V and J genes are TRBV5-1 and TRBJ1-1, with TRBD1 as a possible D gene (6 bases). The CDR3 runs to 15 residues. CDR1 is SGHRS, CDR2 YFSETQ, per germline. Trimming left V 0 bases short and J 10 bases short, with 19 bases between. Here the CDR3 reads CASSLVPGGGKRAFF. CDR3 nucleotides: TGCGCCAGCAGCTTGGTCCCGGGAGGGGGTAAGCGAGCTTTCTTT.

This chain connects TRBV6-5 to TRBJ1-1; no clear D gene. The CDR3 is 15 residues long. Germline CDR1 is MNHEY and CDR2 is SVGAGI. V was clipped by 0 bases and J by 4 bases, with 12 bases between them. The CDR3 sequence is CASSYSQFGGTEAFF. The CDR3 nucleotides are TGTGCCAGCAGTTACTCCCAATTCGGTGGCACTGAAGCTTTCTTT.

The chain recombines TRBV6-5 with TRBJ1-3, with D unresolved. Trimming took 6 bases from V and 3 from J, leaving 9 bases between them. The germline CDR1 and CDR2 sequences are MNHEY and SVGAGI. The CDR3 spans 13 residues. CDR3 amino acids: CASSARFGNTIYF. The CDR3 DNA is TGTGCCAGCAGCGCCCGTTTTGGAAACACCATATATTTT.

This rearrangement joins TRBV2 to TRBJ1-2; D unclear. Trimming cost V 5 bases and J 4 bases, with 14 bases left between them. CDR1 SNHLY and CDR2 FYNNEI come from the germline V gene. The CDR3 is made up of 14 amino acids. DNA for the CDR3: TGTGCCAGCAGTAAAAATAACCCCATCTATGGCTACACCTTC. Translation gives CASSKNNPIYGYTF.

The rearrangement joins TRBV6-5 to TRBJ2-7; the D gene is possibly TRBD2 (5 bases). V was clipped by 4 bases and J by 3 bases, with 16 bases between them. This CDR3 region has 15 residues. CDR1 MNHEY and CDR2 SVGAGI come from the germline V gene. The CDR3 spells CASSSQLTSLYEQYF. The CDR3 nucleotides read TGTGCCAGCAGTTCGCAACTAACTAGTCTCTACGAGCAGTACTTC.